A single sample gave rise to the 8 T cell receptor beta chains below, sequenced in a study of blood T cell repertoires in COVID-19. The repertoire was sequenced with immunoSEQ multiplex PCR; TCRdb's copy has only in-frame clones and lacks some. The sample records about 150,000 clones, roughly 81% being singletons. Input material: peripheral blood. These receptors originate from a woman in her sixties or seventies with COVID-19, enrolled during active disease.

The chain uses TRBV6-5 and TRBJ1-2; 7 bases fit TRBD1. V lost 8 bases, J lost 3 bases, and 9 bases stayed unmatched. This CDR3 region has 14 residues. CDR1 is MNHEY, CDR2 SVGAGI, per germline. In DNA, the CDR3 is TGTGCCAGCGGAAACAGGGGCCGTGACTATGGCTACACCTTC. This sequence encodes CASGNRGRDYGYTF.

This chain links TRBV4-1 with TRBJ2-7; D uncertain. The CDR3 contains 14 residues. In germline, CDR1 is MGHRA, CDR2 YSYEKL. The V gene lost 1 base and the J gene lost 5 bases, with 12 bases spanning the gap. The CDR3 DNA reads as TGCGCCAGCAGCCAAGGAGGTCCCGCCGACGAGCAGTACTTC. Translated, it gives CASSQGGPADEQYF.

The chain recombines TRBV18 with TRBJ2-2, with D tentatively TRBD2 (5 bases). The length of the CDR3 is 17 residues. The V end lost 4 bases, the J end lost 0 bases, and 15 bases lay between the germline ends. Germline V gene sequence: CDR1 KGHSH, CDR2 LQKENI. Here the CDR3 reads CASSRLGAATNTGELFF. CDR3 nucleotides: TGTGCCAGCTCACGTTTAGGAGCGGCTACGAACACCGGGGAGCTGTTTTTT.

As concerns this clone: The same CDR3 also results from other DNA sequences found in this sample. This sequence joins TRBV6-6 and TRBJ2-3; D is possibly TRBD2 (7 bases). This CDR3 spans 16 amino acids. Trimming cost V 0 bases and J 3 bases, with 13 bases left between them. CDR1 MNHNY and CDR2 SVGAGI come from the germline V gene (reference sequence). The CDR3 loop is CASSYSTGGGTDTQYF. CDR3 nucleotide sequence: TGTGCCAGCAGTTACTCGACGGGGGGCGGGACAGATACGCAGTATTTT.

The chain recombines TRBV3-1 (or the pseudogene TRBV3-2) with TRBJ1-6; 9 bases are a match to TRBD1. Trimming at V came to 5 bases and at J to 14 bases, leaving 4 bases not matched to a gene. Germline CDR1 is LGHDT and CDR2 is YNNKEL (reference sequence). CDR3 length: 12 residues. The DNA of the CDR3 is TGTGCCAGCAGCGCCGACAGGGGGTCCCTCCACTTT. This encodes CASSADRGSLHF.

This sequence joins TRBV6-5 and TRBJ1-6, with D uncertain. This CDR3 contains 14 residues. CDR1 is MNHEY and CDR2 is SVGAGI in the germline V gene. V gave up 6 bases and J gave up 10 bases, with 16 bases separating them. CDR3 loop: CASRPPNRGSPLHF. CDR3 nucleotide sequence: TGTGCCAGCAGGCCCCCGAACAGAGGGTCACCCCTCCACTTT.

V gene TRBV6-5 combines with J gene TRBJ2-7; 9 bases line up with TRBD1. The V gene end was trimmed by 4 bases and the J gene end by 3 bases; junction bases not matched to a gene: 4. The V gene's germline CDR1 is MNHEY and CDR2 SVGAGI. The CDR3 sequence is 14 residues long. This CDR3 is CASSSRTGDYEQYV. CDR3 nucleotides: TGTGCCAGCAGTTCTCGGACAGGGGACTACGAGCAGTACGTC.

The table lists this clone with a few counts. The CDR3 spells CASSVFAQGDEKLFF. The CDR3 DNA sequence: TGTGCCAGCAGCGTATTTGCACAGGGCGATGAAAAACTGTTTTTT. V and J are TRBV9 and TRBJ1-4, with D maybe TRBD1 (6 bases). Germline CDR1 SGDLS, CDR2 YYNGEE. CDR3 size: 15 residues. V gave up 1 base and J gave up 6 bases, with 13 bases separating them.